The 2 T cell receptor beta chains in this list originate from one sample, sequenced in a study of blood T cell repertoires in COVID-19. Sequenced by immunoSEQ multiplex PCR; TCRdb stores in-frame clones only, minus some. Of 200,000 to 250,000 clones listed, less than 85% were seen once; the top ten hold 3.5% to 4%. Sequencing input: peripheral blood. The source is a woman older than 75 with acute or convalescent COVID-19.

The gene calls are TRBV19 and TRBJ2-7; D is perhaps TRBD2 (5 bases). This CDR3 is built from 15 residues. The germline CDR1 and CDR2 sequences are LNHDA and SQIVND (reference sequence). V lost 8 bases, J lost 2 bases, and 19 bases lay in between. The CDR3 loop is CASATPVSGTYEQYF. The CDR3 DNA follows: TGTGCCAGTGCCACCCCGGTGTCGGGGACCTACGAGCAGTACTTC.

The CDR3 protein is CASSLLQETQYF. CDR3 DNA sequence: TGTGCCAGTAGTCTCCTCCAAGAGACCCAGTACTTC. The V gene is TRBV19, the J gene TRBJ2-5; unclear D gene. Germline loops: CDR1 LNHDA, CDR2 SQIVND (reference sequence). V gave up 5 bases and J gave up 1 base, with 5 bases separating them. The CDR3 has 12 residues.